Sequencing of this T cell receptor (beta chain) was carried out in a study of vaccination effects on CD4 cells after COVID-19. In the study overall: After the second dose, samples were taken at median day 72.

Trimming left V 5 bases short and J 0 bases short, with 12 bases between. The CDR3 runs 15 residues. The germline V gene has CDR1 SGDLS and CDR2 YYNGEE. The repertoire was sequenced with immunoSEQ multiplex PCR; TCRdb's copy has only in-frame clones and lacks some. Of about 34,000 clones listed, approximately 77% are singletons. A single count supports this clone. Its antigen is not identified. Culturing for approximately 10 days preceded CD4+ T cell isolation. The person was diagnosed with PCR-confirmed SARS-CoV-2 infection between March and December 2020. Either the BNT162b2 or mRNA-1273 vaccine was given to participants in two doses. Half-medium replacement with IL-2 medium occurred on days 3 and 7.

The starting material was CD4+ T cells from PBMCs cultured without peptide, obtained after COVID-19 vaccination. The clonotype originates from a human donor who had a prior SARS-CoV-2 infection. The V gene is TRBV9, the J gene TRBJ1-5; D unresolved. CDR3 in amino acids: CASSLGGNSNQPQHF. CDR3 DNA sequence: TGTGCCAGCAGTCTTGGCGGAAATAGCAATCAGCCCCAGCATTTT.